This TCR beta chain comes out of a study of blood T cell repertoires in COVID-19. Looking at the study overall: COVID-19 samples from acute and convalescent phases originated in the United States, Italy and Spain. T cells, B-cell-depleted T cells, or PBMCs supplied cDNA or gDNA.

The CDR3 is 13 residues long. V was cut by 3 bases and J by 7 bases, with 7 bases left in between. Germline values: CDR1 SGHTA, CDR2 FQGTGA. Libraries were prepared by immunoSEQ multiplex PCR; TCRdb keeps only in-frame clonotypes and omits some of them. The data show about 220,000 clones, roughly 89% seen once. Those enrolled, adults aged roughly 18 to 90 years, came from about 24 US areas. Researchers sorted participants into cohorts using their self-reported clinical history. This chain uses TRBV7-3 with TRBJ1-6; D possibly corresponds to TRBD1 (6 bases). Specimen: PBMCs or T cells enriched from blood (not recorded which). The source of this sequence is a woman in her forties with acute COVID-19. The DNA for the CDR3 is TGTGCCAGCAGCTTCCAGGGGAATTCACCCCTCCACTTT. This gives the protein CASSFQGNSPLHF.